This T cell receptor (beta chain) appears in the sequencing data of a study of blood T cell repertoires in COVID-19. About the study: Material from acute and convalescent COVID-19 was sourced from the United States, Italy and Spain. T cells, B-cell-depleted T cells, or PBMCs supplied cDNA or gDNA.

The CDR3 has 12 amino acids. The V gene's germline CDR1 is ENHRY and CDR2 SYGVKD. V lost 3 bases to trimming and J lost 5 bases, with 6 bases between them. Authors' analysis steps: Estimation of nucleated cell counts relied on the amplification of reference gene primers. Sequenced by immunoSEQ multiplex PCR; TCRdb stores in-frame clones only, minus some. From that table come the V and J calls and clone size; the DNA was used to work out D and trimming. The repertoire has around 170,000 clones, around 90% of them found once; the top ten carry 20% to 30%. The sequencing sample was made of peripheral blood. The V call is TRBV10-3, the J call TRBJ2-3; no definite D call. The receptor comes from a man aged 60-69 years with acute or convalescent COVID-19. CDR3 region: CAISDRLDTQYF. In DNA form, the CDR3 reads TGTGCCATCAGTGATCGGTTAGATACGCAGTATTTT.